This T cell receptor (beta chain) originates from a study of shared clonotypes between healthy human individuals. Study-level background: The study drew on two women and a few men aged 18 to 49 as donors. Each donor's CD4 naive and CD4 memory cells filled three plates apiece, CD8 naive two, and CD8 memory one. Study-wide results and limits: Shared across a few donors were around 5% of the naive CD4 clonotypes. Clonotype sharing among the donors was expected to vary with sequencing depth.

CDR1 is SNHLY, CDR2 FYNNEI, per germline. The CDR3 runs to 15 residues. Trimming took off 6 bases at V and 1 base at J, with 12 bases between the two ends. A remark on this clone: Its antigen is currently unknown.

Cells designated naive CD8 were CD45RO-negative and were positively selected for CCR7, with terminally differentiated effector memory CD45RA+ cells excluded. Sequencing was performed with immunoSEQ multiplex PCR; in TCRdb, only in-frame clones are kept and a portion is missing. Found here are about 2.1 million clones, about 94% of them singletons; the top ten hold more than 1.5%. The sequenced sample consisted of naive CD8+ T cells from PBMCs. The V gene is TRBV2, the J gene TRBJ2-2; D is perhaps TRBD2 (6 bases). The origin of this receptor is a man younger than 35 in good health. Some clones in this sample may be carry-over from other donors' samples. CDR3: CASSAGRQNTGELFF. The CDR3 coding sequence is TGTGCCAGCAGCGCGGGACGGCAGAACACCGGGGAGCTGTTTTTT.